This entry lists 3 T cell receptor beta chains sequenced from one sample in a study of blood T cell repertoires in COVID-19. Some clones are missing from TCRdb's copy, which holds only in-frame ones; the method was immunoSEQ multiplex PCR. The data contain 150,000 to 200,000 clones, 84% of them singletons. Sequenced input: peripheral blood. The receptors derive from a woman in her 70s with COVID-19, enrolled during active disease.

The chain joins TRBV2 to TRBJ2-2, with TRBD1 as a possible D gene (7 bases). This CDR3 has 14 amino acids. Germline V gene sequence: CDR1 SNHLY, CDR2 FYNNEI. Trimming removed 6 bases at V and 4 bases at J, with 12 bases between. CDR3 sequence reads: CASRAGQPTGELFF. In nucleotides, the CDR3 is TGTGCCAGCAGGGCGGGACAGCCCACCGGGGAGCTGTTTTTT.

J is TRBJ1-1 and V is TRBV20-1; 7 bases map to TRBD1. Germline CDR1 is DFQATT and CDR2 is SNEGSKA (reference sequence). CDR3 size: 13 residues. V shed 3 bases, J shed 3 bases, and the junction held 4 bases outside the gene matches. Here the CDR3 reads CSASHRGDTEAFF. CDR3 nucleotides: TGCAGTGCTAGTCACAGGGGAGACACTGAAGCTTTCTTT.

CDR3 loop: CASSLPGLAGTGELFF. The CDR3 DNA follows: TGCGCCAGCAGCTTACCGGGACTAGCGGGAACCGGGGAGCTGTTTTTT. This chain uses TRBV5-1 with TRBJ2-2; 13 nucleotides align to TRBD2. Per germline, CDR1 SGHRS and CDR2 YFSETQ. After removal of 2 bases from V and 5 bases from J, the junction contained 3 bases not matched to a gene. The CDR3 spans 16 residues.